The clone carrying this T cell receptor beta chain was counted between two and nine times. Its antigen is not known. The entry originates in a study of human T cells and chemical hapten exposure. CDR3 size: 16 residues. The germline CDR1 and CDR2 sequences are LGHNA and YNFKEQ. Trimming at V came to 2 bases and at J to 6 bases, leaving 9 bases not matched to a gene. Study-level results: TCRs exceeding a frequency of 1 in 1000 stayed unchanged under DPC sensitization.

Authors' analysis steps: Samples held a median of around 96,000 TCRs, range 23,224–690,600. Via MiXCR, TCRdb re-called the RACE reads, giving one row per CDR3 protein. In this record, the V and J calls reflect TCRdb's handling and not the investigators' own analysis. The sample records under 450,000 distinct CDR3 sequences, roughly 6% being singletons. Time point indicated: patch test 2, 6 weeks after DPC sensitization. Treatment reported: therapeutic diphenylcyclopropenone sensitization with weekly scalp DPC. The rearrangement joins TRBV4-2 to TRBJ2-7; 11 bases line up with TRBD1. The source is a woman aged 18-30 years with alopecia areata. Some clones in this sample may be carry-over from other donors' samples. The sample was whole blood, taken in connection with sensitization to the hapten diphenylcyclopropenone (DPC). CDR3: CASSQLDRGRFSEQYF. CDR3 in DNA: TGTGCCAGCAGCCAATTGGACAGGGGGCGCTTTAGCGAGCAGTACTTC.